The clone carrying this T cell receptor beta chain was seen a few times. No antigen is known for it. Given the absence of the conserved phenylalanine or tryptophan at the CDR3 end, a read error is likely. The DNA is omitted, as the CDR3 cannot be located on it reliably, and the CDR3 follows TCRdb's listing. The CDR3 numbers 14 amino acids, ends counted. CDR1 is GTSNPN, CDR2 SVGIG, per germline (reference sequence). Amplification used 60 Vbeta primers and 13 Jbeta primers. Generated by immunoSEQ multiplex PCR, the TCRdb table keeps only in-frame clones and is missing some. The sample yields 100,000 to 150,000 clones, under 20% seen once. This sample was included in a study of cytomegalovirus exposure and HLA in healthy donors. Looking at the study overall: Early released data had about 80 million unique TCRs, all coming from HLA-typed donors. There were 350 to 400 genotyped donors. Of these, 81% fell in the genetic ancestry cluster associated with self-reported Caucasian donors.

Study-wide results and caveats: In an earlier analysis, in roughly 600 donors, most V segments appeared productive either ~87% or ~30% of the time.

The receptor comes from a female donor in good health and CMV-seropositive. The sample consisted of PBMCs. The chain recombines TRBV30 with TRBJ1-6; the D call TRBD1 from the table was never checked on the DNA. CDR3 loop: CAWSYWQGSSPIHL.